This T cell receptor beta chain was sequenced during a study of T cell clonotyping in hematopoietic cell transplantation. Study outcomes and limitations: Pathologically expanded recipient clonotypes increased progressively from day 30 to day 180 as diversity fell.

Samples: about 28 days before transplant, then days 30, 100 and 180 after. The table lists this clone with a count of one. Its antigen is undetermined. Profiled with immunoSEQ multiplex PCR; TCRdb holds only in-frame clones, not every one. The sample shows 15,000 to 20,000 clones, more than 75% of them seen only once. The material was PBMCs, obtained 100 days after allogeneic stem cell transplant. This TCR came from a male patient over 55 who had an allogeneic stem cell transplant from a related donor, so the T cells may come from the graft donor. Some clones in this sample may be carry-over from other donors' samples.

CDR3 bases: TGTGCCAGCAGCTTAGCGGAGGCTGGAAACACCATATATTTT. Translation: CASSLAEAGNTIYF. The chain has TRBV7-9 and TRBJ1-3, with unresolved D. This CDR3 has 14 amino acids. Trimming cost V 0 bases and J 2 bases, with 5 bases left between them. Germline-derived CDR1 and CDR2 are SEHNR and FQNEAQ (reference sequence).